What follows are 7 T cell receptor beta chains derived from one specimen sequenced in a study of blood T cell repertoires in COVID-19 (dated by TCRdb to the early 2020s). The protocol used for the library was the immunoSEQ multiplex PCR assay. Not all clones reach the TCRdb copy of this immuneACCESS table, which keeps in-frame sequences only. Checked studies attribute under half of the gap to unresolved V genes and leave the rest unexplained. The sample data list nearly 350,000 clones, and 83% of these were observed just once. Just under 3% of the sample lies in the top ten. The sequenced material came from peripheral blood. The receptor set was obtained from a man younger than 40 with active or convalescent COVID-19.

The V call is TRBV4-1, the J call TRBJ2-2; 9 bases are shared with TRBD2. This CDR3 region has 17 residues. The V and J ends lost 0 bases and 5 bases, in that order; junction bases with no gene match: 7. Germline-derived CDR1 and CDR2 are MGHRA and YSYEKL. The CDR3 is CASSQDYLAGWTGELFF. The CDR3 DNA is TGCGCCAGCAGCCAAGATTACCTAGCGGGGTGGACCGGGGAGCTGTTTTTT.

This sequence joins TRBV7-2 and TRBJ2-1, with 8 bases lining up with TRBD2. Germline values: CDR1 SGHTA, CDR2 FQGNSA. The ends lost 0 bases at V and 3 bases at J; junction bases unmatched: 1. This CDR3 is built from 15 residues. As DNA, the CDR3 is TGTGCCAGCAGCTTAGCCGCGGGGGGCTACAATGAGCAGTTCTTC. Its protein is CASSLAAGGYNEQFF.

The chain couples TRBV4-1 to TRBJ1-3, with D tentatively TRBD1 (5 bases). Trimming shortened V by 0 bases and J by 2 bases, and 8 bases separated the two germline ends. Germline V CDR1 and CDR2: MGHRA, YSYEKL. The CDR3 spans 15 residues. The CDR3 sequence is CASSQDGAAGNTIYF. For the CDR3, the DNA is TGCGCCAGCAGCCAAGATGGGGCAGCTGGAAACACCATATATTTT.

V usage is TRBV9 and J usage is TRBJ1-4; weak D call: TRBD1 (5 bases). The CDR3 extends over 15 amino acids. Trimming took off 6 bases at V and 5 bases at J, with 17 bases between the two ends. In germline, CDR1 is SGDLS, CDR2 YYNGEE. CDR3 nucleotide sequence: TGTGCCAGCAAAAAGCGGGGCCAGGAGAATGAAAAACTGTTTTTT. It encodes CASKKRGQENEKLFF.

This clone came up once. The CDR3 reads CASSQPQRGAYEQYF. The CDR3 coding sequence is TGTGCCAGCAGCCAGCCTCAGCGGGGGGCCTACGAGCAGTACTTC. V gene TRBV3-1 (or the pseudogene TRBV3-2) combines with J gene TRBJ2-7; TRBD2 aligns across 9 bases. Per the germline V gene, CDR1 is LGHDT and CDR2 is YNNKEL (reference sequence). The CDR3 spans 15 residues. V trimming: 3 bases; J trimming: 2 bases; junction bases outside the gene matches: 5.

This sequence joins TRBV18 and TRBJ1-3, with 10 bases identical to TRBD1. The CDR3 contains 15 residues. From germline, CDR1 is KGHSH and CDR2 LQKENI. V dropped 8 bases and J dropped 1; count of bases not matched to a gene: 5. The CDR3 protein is CASVRDRGSGNTIYF. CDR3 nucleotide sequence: TGTGCCAGCGTCCGGGACAGGGGTTCTGGAAACACCATATATTTT. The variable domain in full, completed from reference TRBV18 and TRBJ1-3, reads NAGVMQNPRHLVRRRGQEARLRCSPMKGHSHVYWYRQLPEEGLKFMVYLQKENIIDESGMPKERFSAEFPKEGPSILRIQQVVRGDSAAYFCASVRDRGSGNTIYFGEGSWLTVV.

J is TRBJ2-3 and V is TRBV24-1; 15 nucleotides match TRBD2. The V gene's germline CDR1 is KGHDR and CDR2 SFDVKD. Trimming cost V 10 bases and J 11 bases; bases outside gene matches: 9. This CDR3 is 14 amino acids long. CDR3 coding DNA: TGTGCCACTTCCGGGGGACTAGCGGGGGGTGAGCAGTATTTT. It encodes CATSGGLAGGEQYF.